This is a list of T cell receptor beta chains from one sample in a study of patients and donors after allogeneic stem cell transplantation. Using its own MiXCR run on the RT-PCR reads, TCRdb lists one record per CDR3 protein. The profile shows about 960,000 distinct CDR3 sequences, about 20% of them singletons. Material: blood, either unsorted or a sorted T cell fraction (not recorded which). Every receptor here comes from a human donor who was either an allogeneic HSCT recipient or a stem cell or donor lymphocyte infusion donor (not recorded which). It is not recorded whose cells these are; they may come from a transplant donor. CDR3s include the opening cysteine and the closing phenylalanine or tryptophan. The D gene is left open where the match is weak. A row's size may be missing; if present it is once, few, many or a size class.

D gene,V gene,J gene,clone size,CDR3 DNA,CDR3 protein
NA,TRBV20-1,TRBJ2-3,few,TGCAGTGCTAGGGCGTCCCATAGCACAGATACGCAGTATTTT,CSARASHSTDTQYF
NA,TRBV19,TRBJ2-1,NA,TGTGCCAGTAGCCAGAACGGACAGTACAATGAGCAGTTCTTC,CASSQNGQYNEQFF
NA,TRBV21-1,TRBJ2-2,NA,TGTGCCAGCCTGAAGGGACTATATTTTTTGCGGAAGCTGTTTTTT,CASLKGLYFLRKLFF
NA,TRBV12-3/TRBV12-4,TRBJ2-6,NA,TGTGCCAGCAGCCCAGGGCTTGCTGGGGCCAACGTCCTGACTTTC,CASSPGLAGANVLTF
NA,TRBV20-1,TRBJ2-1,NA,TGCAGTGGGGATGGCGGGACCCCCTACAATGAGCAGTTCTTC,CSGDGGTPYNEQFF
TRBD2,TRBV4-1,TRBJ2-4,many,TGCGCCAGCAGCCAAGCACTAGCGGTCCTAGCCAAAAACATTCAGTACTTC,CASSQALAVLAKNIQYF
NA,TRBV6-9,TRBJ1-3,few,TGTGCCAGCAGTCCCATATGGCCCCAGGACACCATATATTTT,CASSPIWPQDTIYF
NA,TRBV9,TRBJ2-5,few,TGTGCCAGCAGCCGGGGACACCTCGGAGAGACCCAGTACTTC,CASSRGHLGETQYF
TRBD1,TRBV10-3,TRBJ2-1,few,TGTGCCATCAGCGGGACAGGCTCCTACAATGAGCAGTTCTTC,CAISGTGSYNEQFF
NA,TRBV10-3,TRBJ1-6,NA,TGTGCCATCAGTGAGCCGACCCGACGGCCCTATAATTCACCCCTCCACTTT,CAISEPTRRPYNSPLHF
NA,TRBV29-1,TRBJ1-4,many,TGCAGCGCTTCCCTCGGACGGTATGAAAAACTGTTTTTT,CSASLGRYEKLFF
NA,TRBV20-1,TRBJ2-2,few,TGCAGTGCTAGTGCCGGGAACACCGGGGAGCTGTTTTTT,CSASAGNTGELFF
NA,TRBV2,TRBJ1-1,NA,TGTGCCACTAAGGAGGGGATGAACACTGAAGCTTTCTTT,CATKEGMNTEAFF
NA,TRBV4-3,TRBJ1-2,few,TGCGCCAGCAGCCTTTACCACGTTGCGGACAGCTATGGCTACACCTTC,CASSLYHVADSYGYTF
TRBD2,TRBV24-1,TRBJ2-5,NA,TGTGCCACCAGTGATTTGTCTAGCGGAAAACGTGAGACCCAGTACTTC,CATSDLSSGKRETQYF
TRBD1,TRBV12-3/TRBV12-4,TRBJ1-5,NA,TGTGCCAGCAGCCTCGGACAGGATAATCAGCCCCAGCATTTT,CASSLGQDNQPQHF
TRBD1,TRBV6-1,TRBJ1-5,NA,TGTGCCAGCACCGCCCGACAGGGCGGTCAGCCCCAGCATTTT,CASTARQGGQPQHF
NA,TRBV29-1,TRBJ2-1,few,TGCAGCGTTGAATACTACAATGAGCAGTTCTTC,CSVEYYNEQFF
NA,TRBV20-1,TRBJ1-2,NA,TGCAGTGCTAGAGGGCAGTCCATTCAGGACTATGGCTACACCTTC,CSARGQSIQDYGYTF
NA,TRBV27,TRBJ1-1,NA,TGTGCCAGCAGTCGGAGATACCAAAATCCGAACACTGAAGCTTTCTTT,CASSRRYQNPNTEAFF
NA,TRBV5-1,TRBJ2-2,NA,TGCGCCAGCAGCCTAGAGCGACCCCCCGGGGAGCTGTTTTTT,CASSLERPPGELFF
NA,TRBV10-3,TRBJ2-2,few,TGTGCCATCAGTGAGTCCCTTACGGGGAACACCGGGGAGCTGTTTTTT,CAISESLTGNTGELFF
NA,TRBV12-3/TRBV12-4,TRBJ2-3,few,TGTGCCAGCAGTTTGGGCCAGACGGACGGAAAATTCACAGATACGCAGTATTTT,CASSLGQTDGKFTDTQYF
TRBD2,TRBV3-1,TRBJ2-1,NA,TGTGCCAGCAGCCAAGATGGGACGGGGGGTTCCTACAATGAGCAGTTCTTC,CASSQDGTGGSYNEQFF
TRBD2,TRBV9,TRBJ2-3,NA,TGTGCCAGCAGCGTAGCCCCTTCCGGGGGGAGAGGGCGGGATACGCAGTATTTT,CASSVAPSGGRGRDTQYF
NA,TRBV4-3,TRBJ2-5,NA,TGCGCCAGCAGCCAAGAGAGGGCCTATGGAGAGACCCAGTACTTC,CASSQERAYGETQYF
NA,TRBV27,TRBJ2-3,few,TGTGCCAGCATCCTCGGAGATACGCAGTATTTT,CASILGDTQYF
NA,TRBV12-3/TRBV12-4,TRBJ2-3,NA,TGTGCCAGCAGTTTGAGTGGAGCGGCCGGAGATACGCAGTATTTT,CASSLSGAAGDTQYF
NA,TRBV27,TRBJ2-2,NA,TGTGCCAGCAGTTTAAGGTGGCCGGACTTATACACCGGGGAGCTGTTTTTT,CASSLRWPDLYTGELFF
NA,TRBV29-1,TRBJ1-2,many,TGCAGCGTTGTTGGGGGACCTCGCCGCATGGTACATGGCTACACCTTC,CSVVGGPRRMVHGYTF
TRBD1,TRBV6-1,TRBJ2-2,few,TGTGCCAGCAGCGAGGGACAGGGGGCAGTCGGGGAGCTGTTTTTT,CASSEGQGAVGELFF
TRBD1,TRBV7-9,TRBJ2-2,NA,TGTGCCAGCAGTTTGACAGGGAAGGTTGACACCGGGGAGCTGTTTTTT,CASSLTGKVDTGELFF
TRBD1,TRBV2,TRBJ2-3,NA,TGTGCCAGCAGTGTGCGACAGGGGGCTTCAGATACGCAGTATTTT,CASSVRQGASDTQYF
NA,TRBV9,TRBJ2-4,many,TGTGCCAGCAGCCCAGGGGGGGGGACAAAGTACTTC,CASSPGGGTKYF
TRBD1,TRBV10-3,TRBJ2-5,many,TGTGCCATCAGTGAGTCATTCAAGGGGGCTCCTAATGTTGTATCCCAAGAGACCCAGTACTTC,CAISESFKGAPNVVSQETQYF
NA,TRBV6-1,TRBJ1-5,NA,TGTGCCGCAGTGTCAAATAGCAATCAGCCCCAGCATTTT,CAAVSNSNQPQHF
TRBD2,TRBV14,TRBJ2-5,NA,TGTGCCAGCAGCCAAGGGGAGACTAGCCTCCAAGAGACCCAGTACTTC,CASSQGETSLQETQYF
NA,TRBV12-3/TRBV12-4,TRBJ1-1,few,TGTGCCAGCAGTTTAGCAGTTCAGGGAGGCACTGAAGCTTTCTTT,CASSLAVQGGTEAFF
NA,TRBV6-4,TRBJ2-1,few,TGTGCCAGCAGTGACGGGCTTAAGCCCTACAATGAGCAGTTCTTC,CASSDGLKPYNEQFF
TRBD1,TRBV30,TRBJ1-5,NA,TGTGCCTGGAGTATAGGACAGGGAAATCAGCCCCAGCATTTT,CAWSIGQGNQPQHF
NA,TRBV20-1,TRBJ1-1,few,TGCAGTGCTCTGGACGGGGTGAACACTGAAGCTTTCTTT,CSALDGVNTEAFF
TRBD1,TRBV30,TRBJ2-7,NA,TGTGCCTTCACAGCCGACAGGGGCTACGAGCAGTACTTC,CAFTADRGYEQYF
NA,TRBV16,TRBJ1-3,NA,TGTGCCAGCCGAACAGGCTCCCTCTCTGGAAACACCATATATTTT,CASRTGSLSGNTIYF
NA,TRBV24-1,TRBJ1-2,NA,TGTGCCACCAGTGACTCCAGCTATGGCTACACCTTC,CATSDSSYGYTF
NA,TRBV2,TRBJ2-7,NA,TGTGCCAGCAGTGACGGCCGTAGGCAGTACTTC,CASSDGRRQYF
NA,TRBV7-9,TRBJ2-3,few,TGTGCCAGCAGCGAAGACAGGCCTAGCACAGATACGCAGTATTTT,CASSEDRPSTDTQYF
TRBD2,TRBV6-9,TRBJ2-1,few,TGTGCCAGCAGTTCTTACCAAGCGGGGCCCTACAATGAGCAGTTCTTC,CASSSYQAGPYNEQFF
NA,TRBV7-6,TRBJ2-3,NA,TGTGCCAGCAGCCGGATTAAGGGGTACGGGAGTCCATACACAGATACGCAGTATTTT,CASSRIKGYGSPYTDTQYF
NA,TRBV15,TRBJ1-5,NA,TGTGCCACCAGCAGAGAGGGGGGACAACCCAGCAATCAGCCCCAGCATTTT,CATSREGGQPSNQPQHF